Listed here are 15 T cell receptor beta chains from one sample, sequenced in a study of blood T cell repertoires in COVID-19. The data were produced by immunoSEQ multiplex PCR, yet TCRdb's version contains in-frame clones alone and is incomplete. The sample lists about 80,000 clones, 91% occurring once. The source material was peripheral blood. Receptor source: a woman between 50 and 59 years old in a cohort sampled during active COVID-19.

This chain connects TRBV29-1 to TRBJ2-1; D is possibly TRBD2 (5 bases). V gave up 6 bases and J gave up 3 bases, with 9 bases separating them. From germline, CDR1 is SQVTM and CDR2 ANQGSEA. The CDR3 has 12 residues. The CDR3 DNA reads TGCAGCGTCGACGGGAACTACAATGAGCAGTTCTTC. Protein: CSVDGNYNEQFF.

Here the CDR3 DNA reads TGTGCCAGCAGCCCTACAGGGGCCACTGAAGCTTTCTTT. Its protein is CASSPTGATEAFF. The chain combines TRBV3-1 (or the pseudogene TRBV3-2) with TRBJ1-1, with 7 bases aligning to TRBD1. The V and J ends lost 4 bases and 4 bases, in that order; junction bases with no gene match: 3. The CDR3 is 13 amino acids. CDR1 is LGHDT, CDR2 YNNKEL, per germline (reference sequence).

The J gene is TRBJ2-2, the V gene TRBV19, with TRBD2 matching over 14 bases. V lost 6 bases, J lost 1 base, and 4 bases stayed unmatched. The CDR3 has 17 residues. Germline lookup yields CDR1 LNHDA and CDR2 SQIVND (reference sequence). The CDR3: CASRFGLAGGNTGELFF. In nucleotides, the CDR3 is TGTGCCAGTAGGTTCGGACTAGCGGGGGGGAACACCGGGGAGCTGTTTTTT. The whole variable domain, filled in from reference TRBV19 and TRBJ2-2, reads DGGITQSPKYLFRKEGQNVTLSCEQNLNHDAMYWYRQDPGQGLRLIYYSQIVNDFQKGDIAEGYSVSREKKESFPLTVTSAQKNPTAFYLCASRFGLAGGNTGELFFGEGSRLTVL.

The chain is built from TRBV7-9 and TRBJ1-1, with D possibly matching TRBD1 (6 bases). This CDR3 has 14 residues. The V gene's germline CDR1 is SEHNR and CDR2 FQNEAQ (reference sequence). The ends were cut back, 5 bases at V and 1 base at J, with 11 bases in the middle. For the CDR3, the DNA is TGTGCCAGCAGCAACAGACAGGAGAACACTGAAGCTTTCTTT. It is translated as CASSNRQENTEAFF.

The chain couples TRBV18 to TRBJ2-5; 9 bases fit TRBD1. This CDR3 region has 15 residues. In germline, CDR1 is KGHSH, CDR2 LQKENI. Trimming cost V 8 bases and J 0 bases; bases outside gene matches: 7. CDR3 sequence: CASRLGQGYQETQYF. The CDR3 nucleotides are TGTGCCAGCCGCCTCGGACAGGGGTACCAAGAGACCCAGTACTTC.

This clone has only one observation. The rearrangement links TRBV9 to TRBJ2-2, with D perhaps TRBD2 (5 bases). The CDR3 extends over 15 amino acids. Trimming left V 7 bases short and J 5 bases short, with 18 bases between. In germline, CDR1 is SGDLS, CDR2 YYNGEE. CDR3 nucleotide sequence: TGTGCCAGCGGACCCGGGGAACACGCGACCGGGGAGCTGTTTTTT. Its protein product is CASGPGEHATGELFF.

The chain uses TRBV5-4 and TRBJ2-5, with 8 bases matching TRBD2. Losses at the gene ends were 7 bases for V and 5 bases for J; bases not matched to a gene: 13. The CDR3 is 15 residues long. Germline CDR1 and CDR2: SGHNT and YYREEE (reference sequence). The CDR3 loop reads CASSPSGGRGETQYF. Written as DNA, the CDR3 is TGTGCCAGCTCACCCTCGGGGGGGAGGGGGGAGACCCAGTACTTC.

The chain has TRBV28 and TRBJ2-7; D is perhaps TRBD2 (5 bases). The CDR3 consists of 14 residues. Trimming removed 10 bases from V and 3 bases from J, with 19 bases in between. Per germline, CDR1 MDHEN and CDR2 SYDVKM. CDR3 coding DNA: TGTGCCACCCTGGGAGCAGTCGACTACTACGAGCAGTACTTC. Protein: CATLGAVDYYEQYF. Based on the CDR3 plus reference TRBV28 and TRBJ2-7, the full variable domain is DVKVTQSSRYLVKRTGEKVFLECVQDMDHENMFWYRQDPGLGLRLIYFSYDVKMKEKGDIPEGYSVSREKKERFSLILESASTNQTSMYLCATLGAVDYYEQYFGPGTRLTVT.

The rearrangement joins TRBV5-5 to TRBJ2-1; D may be TRBD2 (6 bases). With 4 bases removed from V and 8 bases from J, the gap between germline ends came to 22 bases. The CDR3 has 16 amino acids. In germline, CDR1 is SGHKS, CDR2 YYEKEE (reference sequence). CDR3 residues: CASSAAGWRGFDEQFF. For the CDR3, the DNA is TGTGCCAGCAGCGCCGCGGGTTGGAGGGGTTTCGATGAGCAGTTCTTC.

The chain is built from TRBV4-1 and TRBJ2-7; 13 bases align to TRBD2. CDR1 and CDR2 from the germline V gene are MGHRA and YSYEKL. J gave up 6 bases and V 3 bases, and 5 bases lay outside the gene matches. This CDR3 has 15 residues. The CDR3 is CASSQTGLAGSEQYF. DNA for the CDR3: TGCGCCAGCAGCCAGACGGGACTAGCGGGAAGCGAGCAGTACTTC.

The chain couples TRBV28 to TRBJ1-1; TRBD1 matches 7 bases. This CDR3 region has 16 residues. Germline V CDR1 and CDR2: MDHEN, SYDVKM. J lost 1 base, V lost 6 bases, and 11 bases had no gene match. The DNA for the CDR3 is TGTGCCAGCAGCCAGAGCCAGGGGGGTACGAACACTGAAGCTTTCTTT. It specifies CASSQSQGGTNTEAFF. Drawing the rest from reference TRBV28 and TRBJ1-1, the complete variable domain is DVKVTQSSRYLVKRTGEKVFLECVQDMDHENMFWYRQDPGLGLRLIYFSYDVKMKEKGDIPEGYSVSREKKERFSLILESASTNQTSMYLCASSQSQGGTNTEAFFGQGTRLTVV.

J is TRBJ2-5 and V is TRBV5-5; D uncertain. The CDR3 totals 15 residues. The V and J ends lost 4 bases and 0 bases respectively, with 13 bases between them. Germline V gene sequence: CDR1 SGHKS, CDR2 YYEKEE (reference sequence). CDR3 sequence reads: CASSKLSSDQETQYF. The DNA of the CDR3 is TGTGCCAGCAGCAAACTCTCCAGCGACCAAGAGACCCAGTACTTC.

V gene TRBV9 combines with J gene TRBJ1-2, with 8 bases matching TRBD1. The CDR3 sequence is 14 residues long. Germline CDR1 SGDLS, CDR2 YYNGEE. The ends lost 4 bases at V and 3 bases at J; junction bases unmatched: 5. CDR3 bases: TGTGCCAGCAGCCCTGGACAGGGTGACTATGGCTACACCTTC. This encodes CASSPGQGDYGYTF.

V and J are TRBV12-3 or TRBV12-4 and TRBJ2-3, with a possible D match to TRBD2 (6 bases). V dropped 5 bases and J dropped 4 bases, with 10 bases sitting between them. The CDR3 totals 13 residues. CDR3 protein: CASSPWGADTQYF. As DNA, the CDR3 is TGTGCCAGCAGTCCCTGGGGGGCAGATACGCAGTATTTT.

The chain carries TRBV3-1 (or the pseudogene TRBV3-2) and TRBJ1-1, with D perhaps TRBD1 (6 bases). The germline V gene encodes CDR1 LGHDT and CDR2 YNNKEL (reference sequence). The CDR3 length is 15 residues. The V gene lost 4 bases and the J gene lost 0 bases, with 12 bases spanning the gap. CDR3 loop: CASSPLTGLNTEAFF. The CDR3 nucleotides are TGTGCCAGCAGCCCCCTGACAGGACTGAACACTGAAGCTTTCTTT.